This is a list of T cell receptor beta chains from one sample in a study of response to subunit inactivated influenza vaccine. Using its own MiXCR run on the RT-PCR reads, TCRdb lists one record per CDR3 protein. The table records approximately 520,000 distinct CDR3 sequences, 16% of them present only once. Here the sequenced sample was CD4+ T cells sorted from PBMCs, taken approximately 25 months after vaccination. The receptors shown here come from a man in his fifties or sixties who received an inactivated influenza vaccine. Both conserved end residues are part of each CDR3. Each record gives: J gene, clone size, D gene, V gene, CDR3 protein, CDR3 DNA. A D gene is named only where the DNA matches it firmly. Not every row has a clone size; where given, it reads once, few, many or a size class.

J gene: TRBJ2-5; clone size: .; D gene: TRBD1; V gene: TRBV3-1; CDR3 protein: CASSQNPRGRGETQYF; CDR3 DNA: TGTGCCAGCAGCCAAAATCCCAGGGGGCGCGGGGAGACCCAGTACTTC
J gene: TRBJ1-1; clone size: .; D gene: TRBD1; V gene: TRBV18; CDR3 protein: CASSPRTGVFGAFF; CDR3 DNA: TGTGCCAGCTCACCAAGGACAGGGGTTTTCGGAGCTTTCTTT
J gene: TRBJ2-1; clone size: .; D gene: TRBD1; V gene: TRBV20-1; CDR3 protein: CSARELRDRGTDEQFF; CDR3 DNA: TGCAGTGCTAGAGAGCTCCGGGACAGGGGTACAGATGAGCAGTTCTTC
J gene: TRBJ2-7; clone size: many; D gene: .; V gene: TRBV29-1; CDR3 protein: CSVGTVSYEQYF; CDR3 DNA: TGCAGCGTTGGGACAGTCAGCTACGAGCAGTACTTC
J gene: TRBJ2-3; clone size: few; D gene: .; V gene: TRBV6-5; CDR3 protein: CASSYTPGSGTDTQYF; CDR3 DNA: TGTGCCAGCAGTTACACTCCGGGTAGCGGCACAGATACGCAGTATTTT
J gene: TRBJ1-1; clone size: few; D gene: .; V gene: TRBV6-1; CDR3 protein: CASRPTSWRGYMNTEAFF; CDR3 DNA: TGTGCCAGCAGGCCCACCTCGTGGAGGGGGTACATGAACACTGAAGCTTTCTTT
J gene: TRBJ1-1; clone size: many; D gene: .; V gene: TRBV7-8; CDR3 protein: CASSLASQGNTEAFF; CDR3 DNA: TGTGCCAGCAGCTTAGCCTCTCAGGGTAACACTGAAGCTTTCTTT
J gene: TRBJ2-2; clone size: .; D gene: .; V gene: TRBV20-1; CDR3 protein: CSARASARELFF; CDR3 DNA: TGCAGTGCTAGAGCTAGTGCCCGGGAGCTGTTTTTT
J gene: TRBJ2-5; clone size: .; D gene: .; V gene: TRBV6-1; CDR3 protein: CATIDLMKRSGTQYF; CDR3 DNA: TGTGCCACCATAGATCTTATGAAACGGTCGGGGACCCAGTACTTC
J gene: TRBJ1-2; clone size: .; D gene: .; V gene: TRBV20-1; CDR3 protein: CSAEGSGRAAGYTF; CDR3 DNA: TGCAGTGCTGAAGGGTCAGGACGGGCCGCTGGCTACACCTTC
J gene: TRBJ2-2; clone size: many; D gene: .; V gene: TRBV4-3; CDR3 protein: CASSPNSGSNTGELFF; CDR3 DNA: TGCGCCAGCAGCCCCAATAGTGGGTCGAACACCGGGGAGCTGTTTTTT
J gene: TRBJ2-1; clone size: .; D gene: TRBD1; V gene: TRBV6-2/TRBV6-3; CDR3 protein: CASIDRAPNEQFF; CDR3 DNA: TGTGCCAGCATCGACAGGGCGCCGAATGAGCAGTTCTTC
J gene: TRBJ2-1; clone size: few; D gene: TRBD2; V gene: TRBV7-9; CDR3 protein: CASSPGRAPYNEQFF; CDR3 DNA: TGTGCCAGCAGCCCCGGGAGGGCCCCCTACAATGAGCAGTTCTTC
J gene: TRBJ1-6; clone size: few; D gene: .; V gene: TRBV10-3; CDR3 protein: CAISAGTDNSPLHF; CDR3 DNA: TGTGCCATCAGTGCAGGGACGGATAATTCACCCCTCCACTTT
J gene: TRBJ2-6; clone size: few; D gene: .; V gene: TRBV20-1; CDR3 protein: CSARDKTAGANVLTF; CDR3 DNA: TGCAGTGCTAGAGATAAAACTGCGGGGGCCAACGTCCTGACTTTC
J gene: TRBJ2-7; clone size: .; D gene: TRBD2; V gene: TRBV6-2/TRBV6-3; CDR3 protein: CASSTGTSGSYEQYF; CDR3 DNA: TGTGCCAGCAGTACCGGGACTAGCGGGAGCTACGAGCAGTACTTC
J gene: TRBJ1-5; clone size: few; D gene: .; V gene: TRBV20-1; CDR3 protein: CSRRTGPNQPQHF; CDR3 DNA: TGCAGTCGCCGCACAGGGCCCAATCAGCCCCAGCATTTT
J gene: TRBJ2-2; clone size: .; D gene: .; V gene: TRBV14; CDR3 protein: CASSQGPASIFVGYKGYTGELFF; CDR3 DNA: TGTGCCAGCAGCCAAGGGCCCGCGTCTATTTTTGTAGGGTACAAGGGGTACACCGGGGAGCTGTTTTTT
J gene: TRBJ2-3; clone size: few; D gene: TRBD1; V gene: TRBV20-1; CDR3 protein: CSALETGGPDTQYF; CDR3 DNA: TGCAGTGCTCTTGAGACAGGGGGCCCAGATACGCAGTATTTT
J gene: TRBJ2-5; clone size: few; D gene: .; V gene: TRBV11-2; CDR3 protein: CASSSQGLRQETQYF; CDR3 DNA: TGTGCCAGCAGCTCTCAGGGACTCCGACAAGAGACCCAGTACTTC
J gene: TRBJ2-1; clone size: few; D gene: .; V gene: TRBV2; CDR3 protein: CASSDQGSSGNEQFF; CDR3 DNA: TGTGCCAGCAGTGACCAGGGGTCCTCGGGCAATGAGCAGTTCTTC
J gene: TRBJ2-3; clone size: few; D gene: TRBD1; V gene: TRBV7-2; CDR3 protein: CASSRDRESDTDTQYF; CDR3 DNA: TGTGCCAGCAGCAGAGACAGGGAATCAGACACAGATACGCAGTATTTT
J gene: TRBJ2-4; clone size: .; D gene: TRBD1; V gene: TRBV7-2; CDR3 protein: CASSLVGTGTGKNIQYF; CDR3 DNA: TGTGCCAGCAGCTTAGTCGGGACAGGGACGGGCAAAAACATTCAGTACTTC
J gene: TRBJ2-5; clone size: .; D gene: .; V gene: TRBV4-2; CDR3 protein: CASSQSPWGAQETQYF; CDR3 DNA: TGTGCCAGCAGCCAAAGCCCCTGGGGGGCACAAGAGACCCAGTACTTC
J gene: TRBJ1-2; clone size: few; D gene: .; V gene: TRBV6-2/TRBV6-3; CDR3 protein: CASKEGNYGYTF; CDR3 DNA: TGTGCCAGCAAGGAGGGTAACTATGGCTACACCTTC
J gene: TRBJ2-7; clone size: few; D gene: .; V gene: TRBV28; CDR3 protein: CASRSSRSSYEQYF; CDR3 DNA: TGTGCCAGCAGGTCTAGCCGAAGCTCCTACGAGCAGTACTTC
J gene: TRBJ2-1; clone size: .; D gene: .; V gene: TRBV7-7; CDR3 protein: CASSPRRFYNEQFF; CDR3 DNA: TGTGCTAGCAGCCCCCGCAGGTTCTACAATGAGCAGTTCTTC
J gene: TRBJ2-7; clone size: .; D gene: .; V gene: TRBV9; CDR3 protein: CASSVDGLKSNEQYF; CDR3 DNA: TGTGCCAGCAGCGTAGATGGCTTGAAGTCCAACGAGCAGTACTTC
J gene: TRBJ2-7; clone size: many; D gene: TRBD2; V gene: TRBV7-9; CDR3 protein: CASSRAGGPTNEQYF; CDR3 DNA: TGTGCCAGCAGCCGAGCGGGAGGGCCGACCAACGAGCAGTACTTC
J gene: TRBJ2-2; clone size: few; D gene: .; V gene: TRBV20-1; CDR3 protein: CSARALGGFGELFF; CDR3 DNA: TGCAGTGCTAGAGCACTAGGGGGGTTCGGGGAGCTGTTTTTT
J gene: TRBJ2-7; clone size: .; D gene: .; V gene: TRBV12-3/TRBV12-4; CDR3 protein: CASSLAGYNEQYF; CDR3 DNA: TGTGCCAGCAGTTTGGCAGGGTACAACGAGCAGTACTTC
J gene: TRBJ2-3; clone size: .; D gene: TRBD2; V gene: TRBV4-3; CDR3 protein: CASSQGPAVAGDTDTQYF; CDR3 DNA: TGCGCCAGCAGCCAAGGCCCAGCGGTAGCGGGAGACACAGATACGCAGTATTTT